This entry is about one T cell receptor beta chain. Its antigen specificity is not known. No base quality values were provided; no much bigger clone lies one nucleotide off. CDR1 and CDR2 are drawn from the germline V gene (reference sequence): SGHKS, YYEKEE. The junction shows trimming of 2 bases on V and 4 bases on J, plus 13 bases between the germline ends. CDR3 length: 14 amino acids, cysteine to phenylalanine. Only CDR3 DNA is held: 42 bases, read in frame from base 1. Libraries were constructed by the immunoSEQ multiplex PCR assay. For the multiplex PCR, a mixture combining 60 forward primers for TCR Vbeta segments and 13 reverse primers for TCR Jbeta segments was used. A multiplex PCR assay on genomic DNA amplified the CDR3 region of rearranged TCR beta genes. Amplified TCR beta libraries were sequenced as 87-base-pair reads on the Illumina HiSeq System. Concerning the study's data processing: A later analysis tallied 70 million to 100 million unique TCR beta chains across the 700 or so repertoires, and some 10 million of those chains were shared by two or more donors. To remove PCR and sequencing errors, raw reads were error-corrected and collapsed into unique sequences using a nearest-neighbor algorithm that merged closely related sequences. CDR3 sequences were aligned to IMGT reference sequences to assign V, D and J gene segments. Each retained sequence needed at least a six-nucleotide match to both a V gene segment and a J gene segment. Rearrangements were classified as productive when the CDR3 lacked stop codons and remained in frame with V and J, and all other rearrangements were classified as non-productive. Following IMGT convention, CDR3 was defined as the stretch from the second conserved V-encoded cysteine up to the conserved J-encoded phenylalanine. Sequences without an unambiguous match to a single V gene segment were excluded from the earlier analysis of approximately 560 of the donors. An earlier analysis of under 750 of the donors called V segments functional above 56.7% productive rearrangements and segregating when the between-donor standard deviation exceeded 5%. A statistical classification framework was built to diagnose cytomegalovirus status from the catalog of TCR beta chain sequences. In a later analysis, TCR nucleotide sequences were compared against IMGT/GENE-DB human TR gene sequences so that V and J genes could be assigned. In a later analysis, CDR3 sequences and most-parsimonious VDJ recombination scenarios were assigned using the TCRdist pipeline. A later analysis defined each TCR beta chain by its CDR3 amino acid sequence plus V-gene family, and excluded reads lacking a unique V-gene family. As a way to deal with suspected cross-contamination and a sequencing artifact, a later analysis dropped 592 nucleotide sequences that were highly shared and had low generation probability. A later analysis calculated a clonal expansion index for each public chain from normalized within-repertoire ranks of inferred template counts. In a later analysis, generation probabilities were computed with a VDJ recombination model fitted to out-of-frame rearrangements, and the resulting probabilities were checked against IGoR. Hypergeometric tests were used in a later analysis to score TCR-TCR, TCR-HLA and TCR-CMV co-occurrence, with a repertoire-size bias correction applied to the TCR pairs. False discovery rates were estimated in a later analysis by permuting HLA or CMV assignments 20 times. In a later analysis, co-occurring TCRs were grouped using DBSCAN, and TCRdist sequence similarity was added for clustering within HLA-allele-positive subsets. Repertoires with fewer than 30,000 or more than 120,000 public chains were left out of co-occurrence clustering, as were about 5 repertoires with anomalous nucleotide sharing. TCRdb re-hosts the immuneACCESS table, in-frame sequences only. Its copies lack some clones; in the studies checked, an unresolved V gene accounts for under half of them, and the cause for the rest is not known. V and J calls and clone size are copied from that table; D and trimming were computed from the DNA. The sample profile shows 170,000 or so clones; 70% to 85% of them were found once. The ten most abundant clones make up 4.8% of the sample.

The sample belongs to a study of cytomegalovirus exposure and HLA in healthy donors (dated by TCRdb to 2017 to 2019). Notes on the research overall: An earlier analysis of 550 to 700 of the donors reported roughly 270 Gb of sequence data and around 120 million unique TCR beta sequences from some 180 million T cells. A later analysis re-analyzed previously published TCR beta repertoires from about 600 donors and added high-resolution HLA genotyping to study TCR occurrence patterns. On average, around 230,000 unique TCR beta nucleotide sequences were sequenced per donor among about 400 genotyped donors of the cohort, with roughly 18% of those sequences being non-productive. To predict cytomegalovirus infection status, the study brought together high-throughput TCR immunosequencing, statistical association of individual TCRs with disease status, and machine learning. Both class I and class II loci were covered by HLA typing, at four-digit resolution. A later genetic analysis used genome-wide SNP genotypes for about three fifths of the 666 donors, treating that subset as a discovery cohort. An early release covering roughly 580 HLA-typed donors comprised 250 to 350 gigabases of sequencing data and roughly 86 million unique TCR sequences. All discovery cohort repertoires had been generated using a single sequencing platform. Among the roughly 430 genotyped donors, under 90% belonged to the genetic ancestry cluster associated with self-reported Caucasian donors. Roughly 5 DR-DQ haplotypes were treated as single units for association and clustering because of strong linkage in the cohort. A separate validation cohort of approximately 130 different subjects was used in addition to the approximately 640-subject first cohort. The number of typed donors differed by locus: about 620-640 for A, B, C, DRB1 and DQB1; some 500 for DQA1; approximately 600 for DPA1; and about 470 for DPB1. The study aimed to test whether signatures of past pathogen exposure could be identified by cataloging public T cell receptors. An earlier analysis of around 580 of the donors used high-throughput TCR beta sequencing to judge whether each TCR beta V gene segment behaved as functional or pseudogenic. Rather than drawing on any new phenotypic data, the later analysis identified candidate immune exposures from TCR beta sequences and the way those sequences occurred across donors. Alongside the repertoire data, information on donor age, sex, ethnicity and CMV serostatus was compiled. Using immunosequencing, the study profiled T cell repertoires from around 680 subjects and related those repertoires to cytomegalovirus serostatus.

The cohort was made up of 666 healthy bone marrow donors. All cohort members were sampled while nominally healthy, although unrecorded immune exposures were likely present. The donor was CMV seronegative and was included in the group of a few hundred seronegative cohort members. A peripheral blood sample was provided by each donor, and peripheral blood mononuclear cells were used for TCR beta sequencing. Genomic DNA extraction from the blood cell samples was performed with the Qiagen DNeasy Blood Extraction Kit. The paper as a whole reports these results and caveats: A cluster of highly shared sequence variants was judged likely to represent a technical artifact of the sequencing pipeline. The earlier analysis of approximately 590 of the donors excluded some 15 rarely observed V segments, including chromosome 9 orphons, because counts were too low. In a later analysis, the rate of TCR association differed among HLA loci, with DRB1 alleles having the most associated TCRs and HLA-C alleles having the fewest. In vitro tests confirmed that three of the cytomegalovirus-associated TCR beta chains recognize cytomegalovirus antigens. In an earlier analysis of 500 to 650 of the donors, most TCR beta V segments appeared in productive rearrangements about 90% or about 30% of the time, broadly matching IMGT annotations. For the cohort, immune exposure information was limited to CMV serostatus. A later analysis reported that several top co-occurrence clusters appeared linked to parvovirus B19, influenza, CMV and Epstein-Barr virus. Because some donors lacked HLA typing at each locus, the association tests relied only on the typed subset. The study listed 164 TCR beta chains as associated with cytomegalovirus. Compared with the roughly 700-donor mean, donors in an Asian-associated ancestry cluster had fewer N-insertions in productive TCRs, according to a later genetic analysis. In a later genetic analysis, a missense DCLRE1C variant was associated with V-gene and J-gene trimming of TCR beta chains, and the association was replicated in an independent cohort. Presence/absence analyses assumed roughly uniform sequencing depth across donors, an assumption that may not hold. Cytomegalovirus status was reported to be diagnosed by the classifier with high specificity and sensitivity in both the original and validation cohorts. A later analysis associated 16,951 TCR beta sequences with specific HLA alleles at a false discovery rate of 0.05. When HLA alleles, especially DR and DQ, strongly co-occurred, TCR associations were difficult to assign to individual alleles. Linkage disequilibrium might explain the correlated functional status among segregating V segments, but an unknown experimental factor could not be ruled out. Most TCR sequences were observed very rarely across donors, whereas some public TCRs were present in many individuals. The authors suggested that the approach could potentially be generalized to other disease states and immunological phenotypes. A later analysis found that HLA-associated TCR beta chains were more clonally expanded and had lower generation probabilities than equally common non-associated chains. Only TCR beta chains were sequenced in this cohort, and the absence of alpha or paired-chain data limited detectable features. A further reported finding was that TCR beta sequences accurately predicted the HLA-A and HLA-B alleles for most subjects in the first cohort. Because the 87-base-pair reads could not distinguish some IMGT-functional V segments, including TRBV6-2 and TRBV6-3, those segments were excluded. According to a later analysis, most CMV-associated TCR beta chains appeared to be HLA-restricted, and the HLA associations seemed to be driven largely by CMV exposure.

The sequence links TRBV5-5 to TRBJ2-7; confidence is insufficient to name the D gene. The source is a young man in good health and CMV-seronegative. The material sequenced was PBMCs. Here is the DNA: TGTGCCAGCAGCTTTCGTACATCGCTTTACGAGCAGTACTTC. Translated, this gives CASSFRTSLYEQYF.